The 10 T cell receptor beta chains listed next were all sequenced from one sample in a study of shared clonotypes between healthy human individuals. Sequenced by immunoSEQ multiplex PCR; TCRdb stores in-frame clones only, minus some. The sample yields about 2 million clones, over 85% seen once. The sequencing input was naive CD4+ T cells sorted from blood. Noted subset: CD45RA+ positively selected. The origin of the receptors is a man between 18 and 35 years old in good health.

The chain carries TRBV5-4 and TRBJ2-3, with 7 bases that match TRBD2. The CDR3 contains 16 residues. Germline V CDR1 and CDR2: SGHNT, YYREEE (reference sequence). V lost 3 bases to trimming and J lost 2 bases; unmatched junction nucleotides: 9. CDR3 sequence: CASSWNGLAVTDTQYF. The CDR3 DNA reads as TGTGCCAGCAGCTGGAACGGGCTAGCGGTCACAGATACGCAGTATTTT.

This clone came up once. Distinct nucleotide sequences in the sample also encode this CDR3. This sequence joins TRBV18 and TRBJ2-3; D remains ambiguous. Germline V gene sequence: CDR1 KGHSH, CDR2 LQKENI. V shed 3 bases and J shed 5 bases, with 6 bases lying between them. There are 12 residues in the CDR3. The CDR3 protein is CASSPFGDTQYF. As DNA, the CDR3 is TGTGCCAGCTCACCGTTTGGAGATACGCAGTATTTT.

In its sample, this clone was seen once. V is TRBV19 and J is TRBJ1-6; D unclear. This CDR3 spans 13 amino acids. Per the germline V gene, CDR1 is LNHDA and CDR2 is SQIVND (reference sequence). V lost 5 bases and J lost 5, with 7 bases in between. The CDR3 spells CASSDANNSPLHF. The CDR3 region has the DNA TGTGCCAGTAGTGACGCGAATAATTCACCCCTCCACTTT.

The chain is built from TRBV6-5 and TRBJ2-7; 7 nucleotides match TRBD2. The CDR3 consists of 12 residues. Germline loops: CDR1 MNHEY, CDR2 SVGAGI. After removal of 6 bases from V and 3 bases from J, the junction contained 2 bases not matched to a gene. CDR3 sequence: CASRGRGYEQYF. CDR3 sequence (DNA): TGTGCCAGCAGGGGGAGGGGCTACGAGCAGTACTTC.

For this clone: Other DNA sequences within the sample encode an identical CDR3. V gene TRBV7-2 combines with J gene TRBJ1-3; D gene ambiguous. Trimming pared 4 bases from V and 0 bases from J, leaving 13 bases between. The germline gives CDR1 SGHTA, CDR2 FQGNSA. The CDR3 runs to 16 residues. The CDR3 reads CASSSGPQSSGNTIYF. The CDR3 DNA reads TGTGCCAGCAGCTCCGGGCCTCAGAGCTCTGGAAACACCATATATTTT.

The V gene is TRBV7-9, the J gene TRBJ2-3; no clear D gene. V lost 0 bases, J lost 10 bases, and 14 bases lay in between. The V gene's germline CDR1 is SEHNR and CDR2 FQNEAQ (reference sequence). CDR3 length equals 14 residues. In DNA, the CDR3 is TGTGCCAGCAGCTTAGCCTTCATAGCAAGTGCGCAGTATTTT. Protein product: CASSLAFIASAQYF.

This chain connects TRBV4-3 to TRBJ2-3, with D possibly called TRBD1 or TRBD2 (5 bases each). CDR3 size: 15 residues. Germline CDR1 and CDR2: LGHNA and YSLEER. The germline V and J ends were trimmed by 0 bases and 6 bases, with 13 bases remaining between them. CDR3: CASSQDGDRTDTQYF. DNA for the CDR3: TGCGCCAGCAGCCAAGATGGGGACCGGACGGATACGCAGTATTTT.

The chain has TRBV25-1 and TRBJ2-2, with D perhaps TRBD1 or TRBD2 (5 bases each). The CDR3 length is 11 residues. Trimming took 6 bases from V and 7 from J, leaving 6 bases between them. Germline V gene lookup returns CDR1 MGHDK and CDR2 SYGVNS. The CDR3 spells CASRGVGELFF. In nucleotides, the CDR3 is TGTGCCAGCAGGGGGGTCGGGGAGCTGTTTTTT.

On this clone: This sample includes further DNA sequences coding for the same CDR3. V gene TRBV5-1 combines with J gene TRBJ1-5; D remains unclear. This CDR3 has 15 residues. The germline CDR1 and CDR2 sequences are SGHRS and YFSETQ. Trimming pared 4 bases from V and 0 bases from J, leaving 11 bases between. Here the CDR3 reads CASSPGHNSNQPQHF. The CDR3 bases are TGCGCCAGCAGCCCTGGCCACAATAGCAATCAGCCCCAGCATTTT.

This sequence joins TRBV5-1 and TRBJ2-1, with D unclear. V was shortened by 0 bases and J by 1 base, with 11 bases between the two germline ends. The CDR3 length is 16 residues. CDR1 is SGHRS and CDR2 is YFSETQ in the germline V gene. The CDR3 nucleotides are TGCGCCAGCAGCTTGGGGTCGGCTGGTTCCTACAATGAGCAGTTCTTC. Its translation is CASSLGSAGSYNEQFF.